This T cell receptor beta chain was recovered during a study of molecular identifiers for immune sequencing clone quantification. For the study at large: Five portions were made in replicates from RNA of approximately 20,000 or 98,000 naive CD8 cells, and four underwent sequencing. Regarding the study as a whole: Underestimated sizes of highly expanded clones could result from identical TCR molecules that share a barcode.

This clonotype was counted at least ten times. What it recognizes is unknown. TCRdb analysed the PCR reads with MiXCR anew, one entry per CDR3 protein. The table shows under 350,000 distinct CDR3 sequences, with roughly 23% occurring only once. CDR1 and CDR2 from the germline V gene are DFQATT and SNEGSKA (reference sequence). V was trimmed by 4 bases and J by 4 bases, leaving 10 bases between them. The CDR3 loop spans 13 amino acids. Sequences were obtained from naive CD8+ T cells from blood, with Jurkat cell RNA spiked in. The sample's subset: FACS-sorted CD8+CD4-CCR7+CD45RA+ naive T cells. The chain recombines TRBV20-1 with TRBJ2-2; D remains ambiguous. This clonotype was obtained from a human donor in good health. Some libraries in this study had Jurkat cell RNA spiked in. CDR3 sequence: CSATSPVTGELFF. The CDR3 DNA follows: TGCAGTGCTACTTCACCGGTCACCGGGGAGCTGTTTTTT.